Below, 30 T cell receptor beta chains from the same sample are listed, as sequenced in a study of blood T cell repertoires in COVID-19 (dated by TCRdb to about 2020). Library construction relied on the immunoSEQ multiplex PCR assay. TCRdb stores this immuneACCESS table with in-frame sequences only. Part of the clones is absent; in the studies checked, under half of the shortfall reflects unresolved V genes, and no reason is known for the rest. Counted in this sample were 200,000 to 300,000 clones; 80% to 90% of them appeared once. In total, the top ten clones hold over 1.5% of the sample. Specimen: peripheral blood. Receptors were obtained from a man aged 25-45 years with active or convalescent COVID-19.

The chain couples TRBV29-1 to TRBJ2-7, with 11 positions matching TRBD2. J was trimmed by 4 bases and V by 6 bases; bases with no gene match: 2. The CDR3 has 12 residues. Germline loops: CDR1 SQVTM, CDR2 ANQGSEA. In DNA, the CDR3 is TGCAGCGTGCGGACTAGCGGGTACGAGCAGTACTTC. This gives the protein CSVRTSGYEQYF.

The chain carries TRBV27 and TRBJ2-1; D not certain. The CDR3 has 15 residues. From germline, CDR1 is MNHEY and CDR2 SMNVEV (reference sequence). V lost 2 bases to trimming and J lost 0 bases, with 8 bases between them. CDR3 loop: CASSLSYSSYNEQFF. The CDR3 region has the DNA TGTGCCAGCAGTTTAAGCTATAGCTCCTACAATGAGCAGTTCTTC.

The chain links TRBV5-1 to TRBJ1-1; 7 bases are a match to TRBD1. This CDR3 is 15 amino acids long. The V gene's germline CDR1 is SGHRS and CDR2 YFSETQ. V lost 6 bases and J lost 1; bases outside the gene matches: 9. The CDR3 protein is CASTQPQGTNTEAFF. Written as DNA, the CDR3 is TGCGCCAGCACCCAACCACAGGGGACGAACACTGAAGCTTTCTTT.

The CDR3 bases are TGTGCCAGAAGCTTCCCTCTAAAGACAGCCTCCCAAACAAACGGGGAGCTGTTTTTT. It is translated as CARSFPLKTASQTNGELFF. The V gene is TRBV5-3, the J gene TRBJ2-2; tentative D call: TRBD1 (5 bases). TRBV5-3 is known as an ORF, though its function is uncertain. The germline V and J ends were trimmed by 2 bases and 7 bases, with 27 bases remaining between them. CDR3 length: 19 residues.

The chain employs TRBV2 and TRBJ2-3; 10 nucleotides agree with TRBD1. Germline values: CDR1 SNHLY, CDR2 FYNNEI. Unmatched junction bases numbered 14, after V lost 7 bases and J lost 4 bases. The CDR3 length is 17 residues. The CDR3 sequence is CASKGGSGTGEADTQYF. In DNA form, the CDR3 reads TGTGCCAGCAAAGGGGGATCCGGGACAGGGGAGGCAGATACGCAGTATTTT.

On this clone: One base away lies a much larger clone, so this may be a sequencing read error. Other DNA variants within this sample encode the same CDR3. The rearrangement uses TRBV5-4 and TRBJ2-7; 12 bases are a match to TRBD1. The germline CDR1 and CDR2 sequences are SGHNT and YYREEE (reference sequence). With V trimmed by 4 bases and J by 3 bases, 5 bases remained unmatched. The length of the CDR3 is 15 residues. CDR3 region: CASSSGTGGFYEQYF. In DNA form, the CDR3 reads TGTGCCAGCAGCAGCGGGACAGGGGGCTTCTACGAGCAGTACTTC.

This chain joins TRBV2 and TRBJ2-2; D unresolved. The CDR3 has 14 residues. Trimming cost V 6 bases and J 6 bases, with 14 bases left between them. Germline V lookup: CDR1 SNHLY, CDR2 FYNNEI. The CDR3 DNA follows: TGTGCCAGCAGCCAGATGTTTTTGTCCGGGGAGCTGTTTTTT. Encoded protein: CASSQMFLSGELFF.

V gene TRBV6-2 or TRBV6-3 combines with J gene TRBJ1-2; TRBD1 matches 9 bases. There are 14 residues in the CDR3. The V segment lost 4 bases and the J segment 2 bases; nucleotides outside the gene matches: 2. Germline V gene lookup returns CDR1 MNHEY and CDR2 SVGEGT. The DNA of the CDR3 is TGTGCCAGCAGTTCCGGGACAGGGAACTATGGCTACACCTTC. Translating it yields CASSSGTGNYGYTF.

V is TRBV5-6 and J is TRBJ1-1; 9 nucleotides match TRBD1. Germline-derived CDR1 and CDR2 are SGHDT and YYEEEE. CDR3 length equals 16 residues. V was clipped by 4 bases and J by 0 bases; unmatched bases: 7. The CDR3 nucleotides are TGTGCCAGCAGCGGGGGGACAGGGACAATGAACACTGAAGCTTTCTTT. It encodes CASSGGTGTMNTEAFF.

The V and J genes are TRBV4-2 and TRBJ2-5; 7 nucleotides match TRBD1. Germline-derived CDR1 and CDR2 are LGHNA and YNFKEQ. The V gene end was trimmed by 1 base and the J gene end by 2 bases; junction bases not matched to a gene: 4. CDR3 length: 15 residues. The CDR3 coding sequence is TGTGCCAGCAGCCAAGGGGGACAGCCACAAGAGACCCAGTACTTC. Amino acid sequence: CASSQGGQPQETQYF.

The CDR3: CASSEWTGGIDGYTF. The CDR3 region has the DNA TGTGCCAGCAGTGAGTGGACAGGGGGGATCGATGGCTACACCTTC. The chain links TRBV6-1 to TRBJ1-2, with 10 positions matching TRBD1. From germline, CDR1 is MNHNS and CDR2 SASEGT. Trimming at V came to 3 bases and at J to 6 bases, leaving 7 bases not matched to a gene. The CDR3 extends over 15 amino acids.

The CDR3 DNA sequence: TGCGCCAGCAGCCTTACCCGGACAGGGGCCTCTGAAAAACTGTTTTTT. It yields the protein CASSLTRTGASEKLFF. The V and J genes are TRBV4-1 and TRBJ1-4, with 9 positions matching TRBD1. V lost 4 bases and J lost 7; bases outside the gene matches: 10. Looked up from germline, CDR1 is MGHRA and CDR2 is YSYEKL. There are 16 residues in the CDR3.

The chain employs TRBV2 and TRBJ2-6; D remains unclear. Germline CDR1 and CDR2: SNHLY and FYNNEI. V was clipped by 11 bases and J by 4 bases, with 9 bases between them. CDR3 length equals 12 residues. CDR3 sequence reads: CACSRGANVLTF. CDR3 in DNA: TGTGCCTGCTCGAGGGGGGCCAACGTCCTGACTTTC.

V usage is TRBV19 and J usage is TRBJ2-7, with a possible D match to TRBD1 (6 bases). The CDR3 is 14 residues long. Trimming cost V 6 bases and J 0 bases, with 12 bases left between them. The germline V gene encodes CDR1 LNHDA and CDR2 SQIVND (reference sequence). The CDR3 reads CASRGQSSSYEQYF. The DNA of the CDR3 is TGTGCCAGTAGAGGACAGTCGTCCTCCTACGAGCAGTACTTC.

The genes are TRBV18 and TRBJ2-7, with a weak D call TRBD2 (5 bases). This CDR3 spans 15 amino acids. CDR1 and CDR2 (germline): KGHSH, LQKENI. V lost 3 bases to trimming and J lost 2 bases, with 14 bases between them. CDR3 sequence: CASSPASTTTYEQYF. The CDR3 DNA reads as TGTGCCAGCTCACCGGCCTCAACGACTACCTACGAGCAGTACTTC. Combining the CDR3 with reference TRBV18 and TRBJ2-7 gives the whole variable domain NAGVMQNPRHLVRRRGQEARLRCSPMKGHSHVYWYRQLPEEGLKFMVYLQKENIIDESGMPKERFSAEFPKEGPSILRIQQVVRGDSAAYFCASSPASTTTYEQYFGPGTRLTVT.

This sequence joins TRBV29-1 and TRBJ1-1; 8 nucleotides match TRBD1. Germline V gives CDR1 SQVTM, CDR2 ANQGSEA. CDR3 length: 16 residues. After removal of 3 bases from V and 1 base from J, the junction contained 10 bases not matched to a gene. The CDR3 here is CSVETGQVIENTEAFF. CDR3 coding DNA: TGCAGCGTTGAGACGGGACAGGTAATTGAGAACACTGAAGCTTTCTTT.

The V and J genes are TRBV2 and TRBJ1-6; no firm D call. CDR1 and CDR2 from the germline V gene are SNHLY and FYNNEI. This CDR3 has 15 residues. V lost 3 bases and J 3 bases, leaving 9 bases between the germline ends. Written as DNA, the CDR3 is TGTGCCAGCAGTGACTCCCCAGTCTATAATTCACCCCTCCACTTT. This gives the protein CASSDSPVYNSPLHF. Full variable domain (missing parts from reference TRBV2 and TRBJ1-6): EPEVTQTPSHQVTQMGQEVILRCVPISNHLYFYWYRQILGQKVEFLVSFYNNEISEKSEIFDDQFSVERPDGSNFTLKIRSTKLEDSAMYFCASSDSPVYNSPLHFGNGTRLTVT.

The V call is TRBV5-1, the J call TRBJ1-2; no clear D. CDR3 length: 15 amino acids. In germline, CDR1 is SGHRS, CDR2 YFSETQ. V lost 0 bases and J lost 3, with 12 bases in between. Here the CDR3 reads CASSLDTYNDYGYTF. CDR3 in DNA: TGCGCCAGCAGCTTGGACACATATAATGACTATGGCTACACCTTC.

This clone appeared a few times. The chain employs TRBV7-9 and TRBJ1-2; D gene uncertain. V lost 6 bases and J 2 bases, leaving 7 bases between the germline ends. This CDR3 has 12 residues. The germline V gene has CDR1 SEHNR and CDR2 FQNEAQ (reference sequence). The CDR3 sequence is CASRGQNYGYTF. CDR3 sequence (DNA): TGTGCCAGCAGGGGCCAAAACTATGGCTACACCTTC.

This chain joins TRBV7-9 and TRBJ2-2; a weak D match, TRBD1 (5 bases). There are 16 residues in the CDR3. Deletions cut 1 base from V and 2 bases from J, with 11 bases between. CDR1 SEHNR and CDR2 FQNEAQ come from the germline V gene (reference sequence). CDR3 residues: CASSLGQSPNTGELFF. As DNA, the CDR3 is TGTGCCAGCAGCTTAGGACAGAGCCCCAACACCGGGGAGCTGTTTTTT. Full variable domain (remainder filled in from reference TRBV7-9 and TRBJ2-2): DTGVSQNPRHKITKRGQNVTFRCDPISEHNRLYWYRQTLGQGPEFLTYFQNEAQLEKSRLLSDRFSAERPKGSFSTLEIQRTEQGDSAMYLCASSLGQSPNTGELFFGEGSRLTVL.

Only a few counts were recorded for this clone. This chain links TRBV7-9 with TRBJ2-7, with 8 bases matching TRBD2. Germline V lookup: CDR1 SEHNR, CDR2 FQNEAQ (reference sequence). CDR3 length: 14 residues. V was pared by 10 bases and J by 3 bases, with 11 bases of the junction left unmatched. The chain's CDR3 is CATSTYSGNYEQYF. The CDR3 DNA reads TGTGCCACATCGACCTATAGCGGGAACTACGAGCAGTACTTC.

Written as DNA, the CDR3 is TGTGCCAGCAGTCCTGACCGGGGGACAGATACGCAGTATTTT. Translating gives CASSPDRGTDTQYF. The chain uses TRBV6-5 and TRBJ2-3; possible D gene TRBD2, 6 bases. CDR3 size: 14 residues. Trimming pared 5 bases from V and 3 bases from J, leaving 12 bases between. Germline V lookup: CDR1 MNHEY, CDR2 SVGAGI.

DNA for the CDR3: TGCGCCAGCAGCCAAGATCCCGTCGGGGTTTCATCCTACGAGCAGTACTTC. It codes for CASSQDPVGVSSYEQYF. J is TRBJ2-7 and V is TRBV4-3; D is possibly TRBD2 (5 bases). CDR3 length equals 17 residues. V was trimmed by 0 bases and J by 1 base, leaving 16 bases between them. Germline V lookup: CDR1 LGHNA, CDR2 YSLEER.

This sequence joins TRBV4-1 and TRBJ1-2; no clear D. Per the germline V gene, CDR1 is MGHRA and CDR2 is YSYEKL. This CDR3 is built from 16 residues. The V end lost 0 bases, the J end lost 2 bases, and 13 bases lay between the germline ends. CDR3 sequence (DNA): TGCGCCAGCAGCCAAGAAGTTCGCGAAGTCAACTATGGCTACACCTTC. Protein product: CASSQEVREVNYGYTF.

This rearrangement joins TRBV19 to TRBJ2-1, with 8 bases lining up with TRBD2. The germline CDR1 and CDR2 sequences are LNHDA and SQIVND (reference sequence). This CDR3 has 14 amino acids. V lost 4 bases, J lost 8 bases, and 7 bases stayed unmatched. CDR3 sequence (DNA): TGTGCCAGTAGTACGACTAGCGACGTCGATGAGCAGTTCTTC. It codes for CASSTTSDVDEQFF. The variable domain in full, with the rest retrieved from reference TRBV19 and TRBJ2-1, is DGGITQSPKYLFRKEGQNVTLSCEQNLNHDAMYWYRQDPGQGLRLIYYSQIVNDFQKGDIAEGYSVSREKKESFPLTVTSAQKNPTAFYLCASSTTSDVDEQFFGPGTRLTVL.

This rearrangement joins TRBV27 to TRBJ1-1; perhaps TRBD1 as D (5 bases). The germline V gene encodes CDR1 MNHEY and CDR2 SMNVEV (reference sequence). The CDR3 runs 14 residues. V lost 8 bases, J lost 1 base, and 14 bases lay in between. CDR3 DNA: TGTGCCAGCTGGTTCTCAGGGAAGAACACTGAAGCTTTCTTT. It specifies CASWFSGKNTEAFF.

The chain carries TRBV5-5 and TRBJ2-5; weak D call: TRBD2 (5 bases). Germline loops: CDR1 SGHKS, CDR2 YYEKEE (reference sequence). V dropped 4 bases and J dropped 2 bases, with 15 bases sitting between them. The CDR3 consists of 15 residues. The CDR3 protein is CASSLHGLAQETQYF. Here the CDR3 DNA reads TGTGCCAGCAGCCTCCATGGTCTAGCTCAAGAGACCCAGTACTTC. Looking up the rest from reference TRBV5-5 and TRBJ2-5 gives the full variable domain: DAGVTQSPTHLIKTRGQQVTLRCSPISGHKSVSWYQQVLGQGPQFIFQYYEKEERGRGNFPDRFSARQFPNYSSELNVNALLLGDSALYLCASSLHGLAQETQYFGPGTRLLVL.

The CDR3 loop is CSVATGPETQYF. The DNA of the CDR3 is TGCAGCGTTGCGACAGGACCCGAGACCCAGTACTTC. The V call is TRBV29-1, the J call TRBJ2-5, with D perhaps TRBD1 (6 bases). The ends were cut back, 4 bases at V and 5 bases at J, with 11 bases in the middle. Germline-derived CDR1 and CDR2 are SQVTM and ANQGSEA. This CDR3 is 12 amino acids long.

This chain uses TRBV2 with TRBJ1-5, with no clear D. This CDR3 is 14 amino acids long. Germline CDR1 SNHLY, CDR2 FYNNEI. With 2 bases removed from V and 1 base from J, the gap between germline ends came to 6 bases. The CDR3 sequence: CASSERQSNQPQHF. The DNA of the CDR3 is TGTGCCAGCAGTGAAAGACAAAGCAATCAGCCCCAGCATTTT.

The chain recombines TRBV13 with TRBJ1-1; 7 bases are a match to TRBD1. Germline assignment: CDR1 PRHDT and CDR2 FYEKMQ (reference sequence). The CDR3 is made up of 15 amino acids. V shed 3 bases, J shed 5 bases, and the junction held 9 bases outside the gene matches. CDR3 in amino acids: CASSLPSRGMTEAFF. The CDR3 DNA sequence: TGTGCCAGCAGCTTGCCCTCCAGGGGGATGACTGAAGCTTTCTTT.